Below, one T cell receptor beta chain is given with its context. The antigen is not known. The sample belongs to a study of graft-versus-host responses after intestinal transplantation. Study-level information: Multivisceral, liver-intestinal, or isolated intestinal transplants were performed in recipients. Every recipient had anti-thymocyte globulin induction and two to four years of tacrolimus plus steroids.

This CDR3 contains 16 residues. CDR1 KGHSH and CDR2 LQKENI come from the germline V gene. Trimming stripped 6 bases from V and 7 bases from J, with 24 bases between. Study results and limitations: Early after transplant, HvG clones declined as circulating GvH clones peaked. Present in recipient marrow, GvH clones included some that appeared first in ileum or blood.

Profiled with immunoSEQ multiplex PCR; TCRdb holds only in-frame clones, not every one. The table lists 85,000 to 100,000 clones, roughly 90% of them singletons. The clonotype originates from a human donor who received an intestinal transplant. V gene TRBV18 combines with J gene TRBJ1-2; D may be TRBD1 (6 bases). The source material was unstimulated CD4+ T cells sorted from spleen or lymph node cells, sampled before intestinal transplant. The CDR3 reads CASSPRGTSGEVGYTF. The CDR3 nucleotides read TGTGCCAGCTCCCCGAGGGGGACATCGGGTGAGGTTGGCTACACCTTC.